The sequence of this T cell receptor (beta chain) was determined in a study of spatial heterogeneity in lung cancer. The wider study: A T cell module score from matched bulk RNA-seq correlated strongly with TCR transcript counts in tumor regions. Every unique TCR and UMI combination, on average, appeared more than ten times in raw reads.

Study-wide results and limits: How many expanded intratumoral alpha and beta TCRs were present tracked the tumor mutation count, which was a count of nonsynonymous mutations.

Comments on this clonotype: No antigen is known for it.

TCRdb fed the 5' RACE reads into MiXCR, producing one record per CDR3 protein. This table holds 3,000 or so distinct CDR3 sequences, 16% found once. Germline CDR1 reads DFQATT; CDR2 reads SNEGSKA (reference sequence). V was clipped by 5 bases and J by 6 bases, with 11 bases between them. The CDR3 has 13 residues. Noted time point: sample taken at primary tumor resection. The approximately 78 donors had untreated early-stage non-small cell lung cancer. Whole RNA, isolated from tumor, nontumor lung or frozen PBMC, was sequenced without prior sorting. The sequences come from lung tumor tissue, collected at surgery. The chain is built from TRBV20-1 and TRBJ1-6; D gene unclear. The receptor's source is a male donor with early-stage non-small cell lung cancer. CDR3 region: CSAVRHSNSPLHF. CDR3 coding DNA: TGCAGTGCTGTTAGACATAGTAATTCACCCCTCCACTTT.